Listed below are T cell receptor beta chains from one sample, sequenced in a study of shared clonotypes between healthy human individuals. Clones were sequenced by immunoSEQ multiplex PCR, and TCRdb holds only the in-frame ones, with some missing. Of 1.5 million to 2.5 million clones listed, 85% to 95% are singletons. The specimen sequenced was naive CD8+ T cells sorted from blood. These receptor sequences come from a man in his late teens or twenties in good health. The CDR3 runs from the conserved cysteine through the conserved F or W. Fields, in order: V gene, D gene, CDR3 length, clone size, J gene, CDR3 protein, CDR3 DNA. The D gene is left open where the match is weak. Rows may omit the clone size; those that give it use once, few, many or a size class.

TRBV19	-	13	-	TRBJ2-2	CASRGGNTGELFF	TGTGCCAGTCGGGGAGGGAACACCGGGGAGCTGTTTTTT
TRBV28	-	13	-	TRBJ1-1	CASSPTLNTEAFF	TGTGCCAGCAGCCCGACATTGAACACTGAAGCTTTCTTT
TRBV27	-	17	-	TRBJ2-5	CASSPPRDRPPQETQYF	TGTGCCAGCAGCCCCCCCCGAGACAGACCTCCTCAAGAGACCCAGTACTTC
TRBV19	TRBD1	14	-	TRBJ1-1	CASSFRQGSTEAFF	TGTGCCAGTAGTTTTAGACAGGGAAGCACTGAAGCTTTCTTT
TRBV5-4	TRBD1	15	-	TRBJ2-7	CASSLLSGGLYEQYF	TGTGCCAGCAGCTTGTTGTCAGGGGGCCTCTACGAGCAGTACTTC
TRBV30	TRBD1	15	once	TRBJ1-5	CAWSVRSGGVQPQHF	TGTGCCTGGAGTGTACGGTCAGGGGGCGTTCAGCCCCAGCATTTT
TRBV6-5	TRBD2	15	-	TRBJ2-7	CASSYAAGESYEQYF	TGTGCCAGCAGTTACGCGGCGGGGGAGTCCTACGAGCAGTACTTC
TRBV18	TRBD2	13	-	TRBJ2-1	CASSPPGRDEQFF	TGTGCCAGCTCACCACCAGGGAGGGATGAGCAGTTCTTC
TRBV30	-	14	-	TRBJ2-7	CAWTLSGSPYEQYF	TGTGCCTGGACCCTCAGCGGTTCTCCCTACGAGCAGTACTTC
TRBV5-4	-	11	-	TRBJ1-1	CAIRGYTEAFF	TGTGCCATCAGAGGATACACTGAAGCTTTCTTT
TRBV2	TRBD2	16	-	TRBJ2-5	CASSEGWLAGYETQYF	TGTGCCAGCAGTGAGGGTTGGCTAGCGGGATATGAGACCCAGTACTTC
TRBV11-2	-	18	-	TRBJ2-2	CASSLKGIAVDPPGELFF	TGTGCCAGCAGCTTAAAGGGGATAGCGGTCGATCCCCCCGGGGAGCTGTTTTTT
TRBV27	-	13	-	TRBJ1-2	CASSWAGNYGYTF	TGTGCCAGCAGTTGGGCAGGGAACTATGGCTACACCTTC
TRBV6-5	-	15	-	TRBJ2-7	CASSYSASEAYEQYF	TGTGCCAGCAGTTACTCGGCTAGCGAGGCCTACGAGCAGTACTTC
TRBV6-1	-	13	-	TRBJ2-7	CASSGGVSYEQYF	TGTGCCAGCAGTGGGGGGGTCTCCTACGAGCAGTACTTC
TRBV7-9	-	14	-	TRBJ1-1	CASSLADPNTEAFF	TGTGCCAGCAGCTTAGCGGACCCGAACACTGAAGCTTTCTTT
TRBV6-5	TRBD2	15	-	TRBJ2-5	CASSYELAGQETQYF	TGTGCCAGCAGTTACGAGCTAGCGGGACAAGAGACCCAGTACTTC
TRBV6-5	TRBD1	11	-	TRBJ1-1	CASTTGAEAFF	TGTGCCAGCACCACAGGGGCTGAAGCTTTCTTT
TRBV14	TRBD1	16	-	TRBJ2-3	CASSLRTGGKTDTQYF	TGTGCCAGCAGCCTTAGGACAGGGGGAAAGACAGATACGCAGTATTTT
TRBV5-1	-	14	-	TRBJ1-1	CASSSFPLNTEAFF	TGCGCCAGCAGCTCGTTTCCGCTGAACACTGAAGCTTTCTTT
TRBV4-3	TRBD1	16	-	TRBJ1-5	CASSPGTGVLRQPQHF	TGCGCCAGCAGCCCCGGGACAGGGGTTCTGCGGCAGCCCCAGCATTTT
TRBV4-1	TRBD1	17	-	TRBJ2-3	CASSQEGQGGTTDTQYF	TGCGCCAGCAGCCAAGAGGGACAGGGGGGTACCACAGATACGCAGTATTTT
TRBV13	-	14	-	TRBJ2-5	CASSSTDDQETQYF	TGTGCCAGCAGCTCCACCGACGACCAAGAGACCCAGTACTTC
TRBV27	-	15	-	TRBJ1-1	CASTAWGESNTEAFF	TGTGCCAGCACCGCTTGGGGGGAATCGAACACTGAAGCTTTCTTT
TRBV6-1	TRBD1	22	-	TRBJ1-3	CASSEARGQGLILWYDGNTIYF	TGTGCCAGCAGTGAAGCCCGGGGACAGGGGCTTATACTCTGGTATGATGGAAACACCATATATTTT
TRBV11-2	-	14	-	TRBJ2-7	CASSLSGTHYEQYF	TGTGCCAGCAGCTTATCTGGGACCCACTACGAGCAGTACTTC
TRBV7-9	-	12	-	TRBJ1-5	CASSGGHGPQHF	TGTGCCAGCAGTGGAGGTCACGGGCCCCAGCATTTT
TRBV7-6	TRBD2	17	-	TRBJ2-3	CASSLAILAGAVDTQYF	TGTGCCAGCAGCTTAGCGATCCTAGCGGGAGCGGTAGATACGCAGTATTTT
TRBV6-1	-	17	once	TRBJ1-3	CASSELPTIYSGNTIYF	TGTGCCAGCAGTGAACTCCCCACCATTTACTCTGGAAACACCATATATTTT
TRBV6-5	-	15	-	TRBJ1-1	CASSYREGSDTEAFF	TGTGCCAGCAGTTACAGGGAGGGGTCGGATACTGAAGCTTTCTTT